This TCR beta chain was recorded in a study of T cells after posttransplantation cyclophosphamide. General study findings and limits: After PTCy, TRB diversity resembled that of CNI/methotrexate controls. Later blood repertoires were often dominated by clones from the donor CD8+ memory compartment. TRB overlap between skin or GI tissue T cells and blood was limited.

Concerning this clone itself: Its cognate antigen is unknown.

Produced via immunoSEQ multiplex PCR; TCRdb's table is partial and in-frame only. The sample holds thousands of clones; approximately 81% are singletons and the top ten take 10% to 15%. Trimming left V 1 base short and J 4 bases short, with 22 bases between. The CDR3 is made up of 18 amino acids. Germline V gene sequence: CDR1 SGDLS, CDR2 YYNGEE. The J gene is TRBJ2-3, the V gene TRBV9; D may be TRBD2 (6 bases). The sequenced sample was CD8+ T cells sorted from PBMCs. The receptor comes from a woman between 45 and 60 years old in good health and a related stem cell transplant donor. The CDR3 here is CASSVPRDGRGRADTQYF. The CDR3 nucleotides read TGTGCCAGCAGCGTACCTCGTGACGGGAGAGGGCGGGCAGATACGCAGTATTTT.